The 16 T cell receptor beta chains presented below share a single source sample, sequenced in a study of blood T cell repertoires in COVID-19 (TCRdb year 2020). Library construction relied on the immunoSEQ multiplex PCR assay. TCRdb obtained this table from immuneACCESS and retained in-frame rearrangements with V and J assigned. These tables miss some clones; where compared with another copy, unresolved V genes account for less than half of the shortfall, and the remainder is unexplained. In all, the sample holds under 450,000 clones, and 81% of those were seen once. The top ten hold 0.85% to 1.3% of the sample. Sequences were obtained from peripheral blood. These receptors came from a human donor with acute or convalescent COVID-19. The donor label of this sample is uncertain.

The V call is TRBV9, the J call TRBJ1-1; TRBD1 might be the D (5 bases). The CDR3 totals 15 residues. V lost 0 bases and J 6 bases, leaving 15 bases between the germline ends. CDR1 is SGDLS and CDR2 is YYNGEE in the germline V gene. CDR3 sequence: CASSVVSGGDAEAFF. The CDR3 bases are TGTGCCAGCAGCGTAGTGTCCGGGGGGGATGCTGAAGCTTTCTTT. Based on the CDR3 plus reference TRBV9 and TRBJ1-1, the full variable domain is DSGVTQTPKHLITATGQRVTLRCSPRSGDLSVYWYQQSLDQGLQFLIQYYNGEERAKGNILERFSAQQFPDLHSELNLSSLELGDSALYFCASSVVSGGDAEAFFGQGTRLTVV.

This clone has just a few counts. Other DNA sequences in this specimen translate into the identical CDR3. This chain joins TRBV5-1 and TRBJ1-5; 7 bases match TRBD1. Germline lookup yields CDR1 SGHRS and CDR2 YFSETQ. V shed 2 bases and J 5 bases; nucleotides not matched to a gene: 1. The CDR3 consists of 13 residues. Here the CDR3 reads CASSLTGDQPQHF. The CDR3 nucleotides read TGCGCCAGCAGCTTAACAGGGGATCAGCCCCAGCATTTT.

This clone was recorded only once. The chain joins TRBV5-6 to TRBJ1-2, with 7 positions matching TRBD1. This CDR3 is 14 amino acids long. V was clipped by 1 base and J by 5 bases; unmatched bases: 5. Germline V lookup: CDR1 SGHDT, CDR2 YYEEEE. This CDR3 is CASSLLGQPYGYTF. As DNA, the CDR3 is TGTGCCAGCAGCTTGCTGGGACAGCCATATGGCTACACCTTC.

V usage is TRBV5-1 and J usage is TRBJ2-5; a weak D match, TRBD2 (7 bases). Trimming cost V 4 bases and J 3 bases, with 16 bases left between them. The CDR3 contains 15 residues. Germline CDR1 and CDR2: SGHRS and YFSETQ. The CDR3, as DNA: TGCGCCAGCAGCAACTGGGGGGGCCTCAAAGAGACCCAGTACTTC. Its protein is CASSNWGGLKETQYF.

J is TRBJ2-7 and V is TRBV5-1, with TRBD2 as a possible D gene (6 bases). The CDR3 consists of 15 residues. CDR1 and CDR2 (germline): SGHRS, YFSETQ. With 4 bases removed from V and 1 base from J, the gap between germline ends came to 15 bases. The chain's CDR3 is CASSLLPGGSYEQYF. CDR3 in DNA: TGCGCCAGCAGCCTCCTCCCTGGGGGGTCCTACGAGCAGTACTTC.

The chain links TRBV3-1 (or the pseudogene TRBV3-2) to TRBJ2-7; no definite D call. V was cut by 5 bases and J by 3 bases, with 5 bases left in between. Germline V gene sequence: CDR1 LGHDT, CDR2 YNNKEL (reference sequence). The CDR3 has 11 amino acids. CDR3 DNA: TGTGCCAGCAGCTCGGGCTACGAGCAGTACTTC. Translation gives CASSSGYEQYF.

The rearrangement joins TRBV5-5 to TRBJ2-1; 10 bases are shared with TRBD2. This CDR3 comprises 15 residues. CDR1 is SGHKS and CDR2 is YYEKEE in the germline V gene (reference sequence). After removal of 3 bases from V and 4 bases from J, the junction contained 4 bases not matched to a gene. The CDR3 DNA sequence: TGTGCCAGCAGCTCCGGACTAGCGGAATACAATGAGCAGTTCTTC. Residues: CASSSGLAEYNEQFF. Filled out from reference TRBV5-5 and TRBJ2-1, the complete variable domain reads DAGVTQSPTHLIKTRGQQVTLRCSPISGHKSVSWYQQVLGQGPQFIFQYYEKEERGRGNFPDRFSARQFPNYSSELNVNALLLGDSALYLCASSSGLAEYNEQFFGPGTRLTVL.

For the CDR3, the DNA is TGTGCCAGCAAGACAGGGGACAATCAGCCCCAGCATTTT. It yields the protein CASKTGDNQPQHF. This rearrangement joins TRBV6-5 to TRBJ1-5; 8 bases are a match to TRBD1. CDR3 length: 13 residues. Germline V gene lookup returns CDR1 MNHEY and CDR2 SVGAGI. The V and J ends lost 7 bases and 3 bases, in that order; junction bases with no gene match: 2.

This chain uses TRBV7-9 with TRBJ2-1; 7 bases line up with TRBD2. The CDR3 sequence is 18 residues long. The germline V gene encodes CDR1 SEHNR and CDR2 FQNEAQ (reference sequence). V dropped 9 bases and J dropped 1; count of bases not matched to a gene: 18. This CDR3 is CASGGDASPEVSYNEQFF. The DNA of the CDR3 is TGTGCCAGTGGGGGGGACGCCTCGCCTGAGGTGTCCTACAATGAGCAGTTCTTC.

In the case of this clone: The same CDR3 is also encoded by other DNA sequences in this sample. The chain employs TRBV5-1 and TRBJ2-1, with TRBD2 as a possible D gene (5 bases). This CDR3 comprises 15 residues. The germline V gene encodes CDR1 SGHRS and CDR2 YFSETQ. Trimming stripped 2 bases from V and 4 bases from J, with 13 bases between. The CDR3 nucleotides read TGCGCCAGCAGCTTTGATGGCGGGCTTTACAATGAGCAGTTCTTC. Translated: CASSFDGGLYNEQFF.

This rearrangement joins TRBV30 to TRBJ2-7, with no clear D. Trimming left V 3 bases short and J 0 bases short, with 9 bases between. The CDR3 has 13 amino acids. CDR1 and CDR2 from the germline V gene are GTSNPN and SVGIG (reference sequence). CDR3 sequence (DNA): TGTGCCTGGAGCCGAGTGCTCTCCTACGAGCAGTACTTC. This sequence encodes CAWSRVLSYEQYF. The full variable domain, with the rest looked up from reference TRBV30 and TRBJ2-7, is SQTIHQWPATLVQPVGSPLSLECTVEGTSNPNLYWYRQAAGRGLQLLFYSVGIGQISSEVPQNLSASRPQDRQFILSSKKLLLSDSGFYLCAWSRVLSYEQYFGPGTRLTVT.

This clone was seen a single time. The gene calls are TRBV7-8 and TRBJ1-1, with 8 bases identical to TRBD1. The V segment lost 5 bases and the J segment 10 bases; nucleotides outside the gene matches: 12. This CDR3 is built from 14 residues. Germline V gene sequence: CDR1 SGHVS, CDR2 FQNEAQ. CDR3 in amino acids: CASSVQGEPRGAFF. The CDR3 DNA follows: TGTGCCAGCAGCGTACAGGGGGAACCCAGGGGAGCTTTCTTT.

The rearrangement joins TRBV28 to TRBJ1-2; D call uncertain. The CDR3 spans 12 residues. Looked up from germline, CDR1 is MDHEN and CDR2 is SYDVKM. Deletions cut 8 bases from V and 8 bases from J, with 15 bases between. This CDR3 reads CASRTGSEGYTF. The CDR3 DNA reads TGTGCCAGCCGCACCGGGTCGGAGGGCTACACCTTC.

The rearrangement joins TRBV7-9 to TRBJ1-1; D call uncertain. Germline CDR1 and CDR2: SEHNR and FQNEAQ (reference sequence). The CDR3 is 12 residues long. The germline V and J ends were trimmed by 3 bases and 8 bases, with 10 bases remaining between them. DNA of the CDR3: TGTGCCAGCAGCTTTTTGGGCAGGGAAGCTTTCTTT. It codes for CASSFLGREAFF.

The chain is built from TRBV6-5 and TRBJ1-6; the D is unclear. This CDR3 is 13 amino acids long. Deletions cut 4 bases from V and 4 bases from J, with 5 bases between. Germline CDR1 and CDR2: MNHEY and SVGAGI. The CDR3 sequence: CASSSRYNSPLHF. In nucleotides, the CDR3 is TGTGCCAGCAGTTCCAGATATAATTCACCCCTCCACTTT.

This clone was picked up one time. J is TRBJ1-2 and V is TRBV6-1, with unresolved D. This CDR3 contains 13 residues. V lost 0 bases, J lost 5 bases, and 7 bases lay in between. Germline CDR1 and CDR2: MNHNS and SASEGT. In DNA form, the CDR3 reads TGTGCCAGCAGTGAAGCGGGCCTGTATGGCTACACCTTC. It codes for CASSEAGLYGYTF.